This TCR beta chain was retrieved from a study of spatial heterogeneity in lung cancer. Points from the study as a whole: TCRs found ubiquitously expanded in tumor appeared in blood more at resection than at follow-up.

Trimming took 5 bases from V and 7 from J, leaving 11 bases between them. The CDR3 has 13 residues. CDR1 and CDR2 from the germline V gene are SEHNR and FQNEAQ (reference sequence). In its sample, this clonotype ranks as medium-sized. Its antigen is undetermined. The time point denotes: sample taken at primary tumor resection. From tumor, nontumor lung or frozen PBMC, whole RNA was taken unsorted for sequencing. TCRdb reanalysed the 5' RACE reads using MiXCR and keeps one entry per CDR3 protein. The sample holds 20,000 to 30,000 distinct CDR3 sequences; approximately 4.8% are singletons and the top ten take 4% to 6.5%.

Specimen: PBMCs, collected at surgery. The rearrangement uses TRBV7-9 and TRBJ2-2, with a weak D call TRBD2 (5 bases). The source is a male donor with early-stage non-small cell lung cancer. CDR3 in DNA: TGTGCCAGCAGCCCCGGGATGCTCGGGGAGCTGTTTTTT. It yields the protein CASSPGMLGELFF.